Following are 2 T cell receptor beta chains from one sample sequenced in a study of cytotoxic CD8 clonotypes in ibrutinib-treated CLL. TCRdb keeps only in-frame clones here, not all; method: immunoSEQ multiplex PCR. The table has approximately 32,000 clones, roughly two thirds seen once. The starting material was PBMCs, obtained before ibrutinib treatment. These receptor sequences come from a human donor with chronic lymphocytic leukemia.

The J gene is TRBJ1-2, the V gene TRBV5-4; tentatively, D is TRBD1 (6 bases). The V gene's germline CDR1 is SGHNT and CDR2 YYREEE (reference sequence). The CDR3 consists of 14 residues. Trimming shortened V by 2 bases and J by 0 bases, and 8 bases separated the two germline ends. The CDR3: CASSFKGANYGYTF. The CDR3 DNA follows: TGTGCCAGCAGCTTCAAGGGGGCTAACTATGGCTACACCTTC.

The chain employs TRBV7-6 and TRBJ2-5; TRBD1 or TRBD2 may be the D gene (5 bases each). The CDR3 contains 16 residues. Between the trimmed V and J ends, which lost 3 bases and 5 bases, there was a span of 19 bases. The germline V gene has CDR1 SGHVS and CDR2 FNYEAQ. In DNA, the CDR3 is TGTGCCAGCAGCTTTGTGGGGACGGACGAGCGTGAGACCCAGTACTTC. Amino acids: CASSFVGTDERETQYF.